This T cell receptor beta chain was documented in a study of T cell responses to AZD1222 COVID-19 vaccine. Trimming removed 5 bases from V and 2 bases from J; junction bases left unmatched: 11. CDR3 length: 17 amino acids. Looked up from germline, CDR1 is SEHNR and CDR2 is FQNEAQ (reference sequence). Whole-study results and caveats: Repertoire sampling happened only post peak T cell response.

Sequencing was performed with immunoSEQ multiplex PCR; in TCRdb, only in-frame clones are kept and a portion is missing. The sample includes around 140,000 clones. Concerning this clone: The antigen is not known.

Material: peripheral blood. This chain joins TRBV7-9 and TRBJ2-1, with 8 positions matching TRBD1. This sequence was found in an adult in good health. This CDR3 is CASSTLPGQDPYNEQFF. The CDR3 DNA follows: TGTGCCAGCAGCACCCTCCCGGGACAGGACCCCTACAATGAGCAGTTCTTC.